A selection of T cell receptor beta chains follows, all from one sample in a study of identical twins. TCRdb re-called the 5' RACE reads with MiXCR, one entry per CDR3 protein. Among around 290,000 distinct CDR3 sequences, less than 9.5% were seen once, and the ten largest hold approximately 7%. The same data also went into a second study, on yellow fever vaccine responses in identical twins.

The sequencing sample was made of CD8+ T cells sorted from blood. Source of these receptors: a woman between 18 and 30 years old in good health. Both conserved end residues are part of each CDR3. D genes are given only for firm matches. Not every row has a clone size; where given, it reads once, few, many or a size class.

clone_size	j_call	d_call	v_call	cdr3_nt	cdr3_aa
many	TRBJ2-5	-	TRBV12-3/TRBV12-4	TGTGCCAGCAGTTTTGATCTCGGGGTTTGGGAGACCCAGTACTTC	CASSFDLGVWETQYF
few	TRBJ1-1	-	TRBV16	TGTGCCAGCAGCCAACGGGGAGCTGAAGCTTTCTTT	CASSQRGAEAFF
many	TRBJ2-1	TRBD2	TRBV2	TGTGCCAGCAATCGGGCTAGCGGCTCTAACATTTACAATGAGCAGTTCTTC	CASNRASGSNIYNEQFF
-	TRBJ1-2	TRBD1	TRBV27	TGTGCCAGCAGTCAGACAGGGTTGAACTATGGCTACACCTTC	CASSQTGLNYGYTF
many	TRBJ2-3	TRBD2	TRBV9	TGTGCCAGCAGCGGGGGACTAGCGGGAGATACGCAGTATTTT	CASSGGLAGDTQYF
-	TRBJ2-2	-	TRBV7-6	TGTGCCAGCAGCTTACCCCCAGGGCTTAACACCGGGGAGCTGTTTTTT	CASSLPPGLNTGELFF
many	TRBJ2-2	-	TRBV12-3/TRBV12-4	TGTGCCAGCAGTTCCCTCGGGGTCGGGGAGCTGTTTTTT	CASSSLGVGELFF
many	TRBJ2-1	-	TRBV20-1	TGCAGTGCTGGAAATGAGCAGTTCTTC	CSAGNEQFF
-	TRBJ2-5	-	TRBV27	TGTGCCAGCAGTGTTACCTGGGCGTGGGAGACCCAGTACTTC	CASSVTWAWETQYF
many	TRBJ2-5	-	TRBV20-1	TGCAGTGCCCCGGGGACGTTGGAGTCCGAGACCCAGTACTTC	CSAPGTLESETQYF
few	TRBJ2-7	TRBD2	TRBV7-9	TGTGCCAGCAGCTTAAACGTCAGGCTAGCGGGGCCCTACGAGCAGTACTTC	CASSLNVRLAGPYEQYF
once	TRBJ2-5	-	TRBV13	TGTGCCAGCAGCCCGGGACCCAATCGACCCGAAGACCAGTACTTC	CASSPGPNRPEDQYF
many	TRBJ2-7	TRBD1	TRBV7-9	TGTGCCAGCAGCCCCCGGGACAGGCGATCATACGAGCAGTACTTC	CASSPRDRRSYEQYF
-	TRBJ1-1	-	TRBV7-9	TGTGCCAGCAGTTTGACCTTCCGGGATGAAGCTTTCTTT	CASSLTFRDEAFF
many	TRBJ2-1	TRBD2	TRBV5-1	TGCGCCAGCAGCTTGTCCGGGGGGACGAATGAGCAGTTCTTC	CASSLSGGTNEQFF